Presented here are 19 T cell receptor beta chains from one specimen sequenced in a study of OX40 agonist ivuxolimab in advanced cancers. Only in-frame clones appear in the TCRdb table, and some are missing; sequencing was by immunoSEQ multiplex PCR. The sample contains tens of thousands of clones, about 83% of which appear only once. The specimen comprised CD4+ or CD8+ T cells sorted from blood, sampled in a trial of the OX40 agonist ivuxolimab. Source of these receptors: an adult with an advanced solid tumor such as melanoma, head and neck, liver or kidney cancer.

This clone was seen once. This chain links TRBV10-3 with TRBJ1-6, with D tentatively TRBD1 (5 bases). Trimming pared 0 bases from V and 6 bases from J, leaving 12 bases between. This CDR3 contains 16 residues. Germline-derived CDR1 and CDR2 are ENHRY and SYGVKD. CDR3 region: CAISESTVGANSPLHF. CDR3 bases: TGTGCCATCAGTGAGTCGACCGTTGGGGCTAATTCACCCCTCCACTTT.

This clone appeared a single time. V is TRBV14 and J is TRBJ2-7, with a tentative D call TRBD2 (5 bases). This CDR3 has 13 amino acids. Germline values: CDR1 SGHDN, CDR2 FVKESK. Trimming shortened V by 6 bases and J by 6 bases, and 15 bases separated the two germline ends. CDR3 protein: CASRPLGVREQYF. The CDR3 DNA is TGTGCCAGCAGGCCCCTCGGGGTTCGCGAGCAGTACTTC.

The V and J genes are TRBV6-4 and TRBJ2-7; 9 bases are a match to TRBD2. With 1 base clipped from V and 4 bases from J, the junction kept 11 bases outside the gene matches. The CDR3 runs to 17 residues. Germline lookup yields CDR1 MRHNA and CDR2 SNTAGT. The CDR3 sequence: CASSDWWLGTSTYEQYF. The CDR3 DNA reads TGTGCCAGCAGTGACTGGTGGTTGGGGACTAGCACGTACGAGCAGTACTTC.

The chain combines TRBV7-9 with TRBJ2-3; 8 positions agree with TRBD2. V dropped 6 bases and J dropped 3; count of bases not matched to a gene: 14. The CDR3 sequence is 17 residues long. The germline CDR1 and CDR2 sequences are SEHNR and FQNEAQ (reference sequence). The CDR3 bases are TGTGCCAGCAGTCCCGCCTTAGCGGGAATCAGGACAGATACGCAGTATTTT. Translating gives CASSPALAGIRTDTQYF.

The chain links TRBV10-3 to TRBJ2-3, with 9 bases aligning to TRBD2. This CDR3 comprises 15 residues. The junction had 7 bases not matched to a gene; V was cut back by 7 bases and J by 2 bases. Germline V gives CDR1 ENHRY, CDR2 SYGVKD. The DNA of the CDR3 is TGTGCCATCACGCCCGCGGGGGGGTCCACAGATACGCAGTATTTT. It specifies CAITPAGGSTDTQYF.

This sequence joins TRBV27 and TRBJ2-5; 11 positions match TRBD1. After removal of 6 bases from V and 4 bases from J, the junction contained 7 bases not matched to a gene. CDR1 is MNHEY, CDR2 SMNVEV, per germline (reference sequence). The CDR3 sequence is 15 residues long. CDR3: CASSTGTGGRETQYF. The CDR3 nucleotides are TGTGCCAGCAGCACCGGGACAGGGGGAAGAGAGACCCAGTACTTC.

The CDR3 region has the DNA TGTGCCAGCAACGGGGACAGGGGCCACGAGCAGTACTTC. It is translated as CASNGDRGHEQYF. This rearrangement joins TRBV28 to TRBJ2-7; 10 bases are shared with TRBD1. This CDR3 is built from 13 residues. V trimming: 7 bases; J trimming: 5 bases; junction bases outside the gene matches: 5. Germline lookup yields CDR1 MDHEN and CDR2 SYDVKM.

The genes are TRBV5-6 and TRBJ2-2, with a possible D match to TRBD2 (6 bases). The CDR3 sequence is 17 residues long. The germline CDR1 and CDR2 sequences are SGHDT and YYEEEE. V was trimmed by 4 bases and J by 3 bases, leaving 19 bases between them. CDR3 sequence: CASSPAGGTRHTGELFF. The CDR3 coding sequence is TGTGCCAGCAGCCCCGCAGGCGGGACGCGGCACACCGGGGAGCTGTTTTTT.

On this clone itself: The sample has other DNA sequences that encode this CDR3 too. The rearrangement uses TRBV4-2 and TRBJ2-2; a weak D match, TRBD1 (6 bases). CDR1 LGHNA and CDR2 YNFKEQ come from the germline V gene. Between the trimmed V and J ends, which lost 0 bases and 4 bases, there was a span of 9 bases. The CDR3 contains 15 residues. The CDR3 loop is CASSQELGGTGELFF. The CDR3 region has the DNA TGTGCCAGCAGCCAAGAATTAGGGGGCACCGGGGAGCTGTTTTTT.

The CDR3 here is CASLGLSNEQFF. In DNA form, the CDR3 reads TGTGCCAGTCTGGGGCTTTCCAATGAGCAGTTCTTC. J is TRBJ2-1 and V is TRBV19; D perhaps matches TRBD1 (5 bases). Germline V gene lookup returns CDR1 LNHDA and CDR2 SQIVND (reference sequence). The CDR3 runs 12 residues. V lost 8 bases and J 6 bases, leaving 11 bases between the germline ends.

The chain recombines TRBV5-6 with TRBJ1-3, with TRBD1 as a possible D gene (6 bases). V was pared by 4 bases and J by 4 bases, with 12 bases between. CDR1 is SGHDT and CDR2 is YYEEEE in the germline V gene. The CDR3 sequence is 14 residues long. CDR3 amino acids: CASSPGTFGNTIYF. The CDR3 DNA is TGTGCCAGCAGCCCAGGGACATTCGGAAACACCATATATTTT.

The V call is TRBV4-2, the J call TRBJ2-3, with D possibly TRBD2 on 6 matching bases. The CDR3 length is 17 residues. Germline V gene lookup returns CDR1 LGHNA and CDR2 YNFKEQ. The germline V and J ends were trimmed by 0 bases and 6 bases, with 19 bases remaining between them. CDR3 sequence: CASSQDVEGLRSDTQYF. For the CDR3, the DNA is TGTGCCAGCAGCCAAGATGTGGAGGGTCTGAGGTCCGATACGCAGTATTTT.

The CDR3 sequence is CASSVGTGHGNTIYF. CDR3 coding DNA: TGTGCCAGCAGCGTAGGGACAGGCCATGGAAACACCATATATTTT. This chain connects TRBV7-8 to TRBJ1-3; 8 positions agree with TRBD1. Germline trimming cut 5 bases from V and 3 bases from J; bases unmatched to any gene: 6. This CDR3 is built from 15 residues. The germline V gene encodes CDR1 SGHVS and CDR2 FQNEAQ.

The chain couples TRBV7-9 to TRBJ2-3; unclear D gene. The CDR3 extends over 12 amino acids. Germline V gene sequence: CDR1 SEHNR, CDR2 FQNEAQ (reference sequence). Trimming left V 3 bases short and J 5 bases short, with 6 bases between. The CDR3 loop reads CASSFLQDTQYF. The CDR3 bases are TGTGCCAGCAGCTTTTTACAAGATACGCAGTATTTT.

The chain combines TRBV9 with TRBJ2-7; 8 nucleotides align to TRBD2. Per germline, CDR1 SGDLS and CDR2 YYNGEE. After removal of 4 bases from V and 5 bases from J, the junction contained 8 bases not matched to a gene. The length of the CDR3 is 14 residues. CDR3 DNA: TGTGCCAGCAGCCACCGGGGGGGGACGGACGAGCAGTACTTC. This encodes CASSHRGGTDEQYF. Complete variable domain (other parts from reference TRBV9 and TRBJ2-7): DSGVTQTPKHLITATGQRVTLRCSPRSGDLSVYWYQQSLDQGLQFLIQYYNGEERAKGNILERFSAQQFPDLHSELNLSSLELGDSALYFCASSHRGGTDEQYFGPGTRLTVT.

The V call is TRBV11-2, the J call TRBJ2-2; D might be TRBD1 (6 bases). The V end was cut by 5 bases, the J end by 1 base, with 11 bases between. The CDR3 sequence is 15 residues long. The germline V gene encodes CDR1 SGHAT and CDR2 FQNNGV. The CDR3 protein is CASSPGQMNTGELFF. The CDR3 DNA follows: TGTGCCAGCAGCCCAGGACAGATGAACACCGGGGAGCTGTTTTTT.

The J gene is TRBJ2-7, the V gene TRBV4-1; tentatively, D is TRBD1 (6 bases). Germline assignment: CDR1 MGHRA and CDR2 YSYEKL. V gave up 5 bases and J gave up 3 bases, with 14 bases separating them. The CDR3 has 14 residues. DNA for the CDR3: TGCGCCAGCAGCTCTTCGACAGGAGACTACGAGCAGTACTTC. Its protein is CASSSSTGDYEQYF.

The chain has TRBV19 and TRBJ2-1; TRBD2 matches 10 bases. Germline values: CDR1 LNHDA, CDR2 SQIVND (reference sequence). The junction had 1 base not matched to a gene; V was cut back by 2 bases and J by 3 bases. This CDR3 spans 15 amino acids. CDR3 residues: CASSITSGVYNEQFF. The CDR3 DNA follows: TGTGCCAGTAGTATAACTAGCGGGGTCTACAATGAGCAGTTCTTC.

CDR3 sequence: CASSRVAGGWETQYF. The CDR3 bases are TGCGCCAGCAGCCGAGTAGCGGGAGGCTGGGAGACCCAGTACTTC. The V gene is TRBV4-1, the J gene TRBJ2-5; 10 nucleotides line up with TRBD2. Looked up from germline, CDR1 is MGHRA and CDR2 is YSYEKL. This CDR3 region has 15 residues. Trimming took 4 bases from V and 5 from J; bases not matched to a gene: 7.